This T cell receptor (beta chain) was observed in a study of T cell changes during pregnancy in multiple sclerosis. Data came from immunoSEQ multiplex PCR; TCRdb stores just in-frame clones and leaves some out. Of 25,000 to 30,000 clones listed, about 89% are singletons. The germline CDR1 and CDR2 sequences are MNHNY and SVGAGI (reference sequence). Trimming shortened V by 6 bases and J by 3 bases, and 12 bases separated the two germline ends. The CDR3 consists of 14 residues. The receptor comes from a female donor with multiple sclerosis, enrolled in a pregnancy study. The chain has TRBV6-6 and TRBJ1-3; D uncertain. Source: CD8+ T cells from peripheral blood mononuclear cells, taken before pregnancy. The DNA for the CDR3 is TGTGCCAGCAGGTCGGGTGGATATGGAAACACCATATATTTT. It yields the protein CASRSGGYGNTIYF.